The 21 T cell receptor beta chains reported below all come from one sample, sequenced in a study of T cell responses to AZD1222 COVID-19 vaccine. Sequencing was performed with immunoSEQ multiplex PCR; in TCRdb, only in-frame clones are kept and a portion is missing. The profile shows about 150,000 clones, roughly nine tenths of them singletons. The sample consisted of peripheral blood, taken on day 0 of AZD1222 vaccination. These receptors came from an adult in good health.

The V and J genes are TRBV5-1 and TRBJ2-3; 11 bases align to TRBD2. V trimming: 0 bases; J trimming: 4 bases; junction bases outside the gene matches: 1. CDR3 length: 15 residues. Germline lookup yields CDR1 SGHRS and CDR2 YFSETQ. The CDR3 loop reads CASSLELAGADTQYF. DNA of the CDR3: TGCGCCAGCAGCTTGGAACTAGCGGGGGCAGATACGCAGTATTTT. Based on the CDR3 plus reference TRBV5-1 and TRBJ2-3, the full variable domain is KAGVTQTPRYLIKTRGQQVTLSCSPISGHRSVSWYQQTPGQGLQFLFEYFSETQRNKGNFPGRFSGRQFSNSRSEMNVSTLELGDSALYLCASSLELAGADTQYFGPGTRLTVL.

The chain has TRBV4-3 and TRBJ2-5; D may be TRBD1 (6 bases). CDR1 is LGHNA and CDR2 is YSLEER in the germline V gene. This CDR3 has 16 residues. V was pared by 0 bases and J by 5 bases, with 16 bases between. The CDR3 is CASSQDLRGQEETQYF. In DNA, the CDR3 is TGCGCCAGCAGCCAAGACCTCCGGGGACAAGAGGAGACCCAGTACTTC.

This chain uses TRBV29-1 with TRBJ1-1; unclear D gene. CDR3 length: 12 amino acids. Germline V gene data show CDR1 as SQVTM and CDR2 as ANQGSEA. Deletions cut 6 bases from V and 0 bases from J, with 8 bases between. The CDR3 loop reads CSVQYMNTEAFF. In DNA form, the CDR3 reads TGCAGCGTCCAATACATGAACACTGAAGCTTTCTTT.

In regard to this clone: This sample includes further DNA sequences coding for the same CDR3. The rearrangement joins TRBV29-1 to TRBJ2-3, with 7 bases lining up with TRBD2. The CDR3 totals 14 residues. The V segment lost 1 base and the J segment 1 base; nucleotides outside the gene matches: 2. The germline V gene encodes CDR1 SQVTM and CDR2 ANQGSEA. Here the CDR3 reads CSVEGGRGTDTQYF. The DNA for the CDR3 is TGCAGCGTTGAAGGGGGGAGGGGCACAGATACGCAGTATTTT.

The CDR3 is CASSYSQRGTYEQYF. In DNA, the CDR3 is TGTGCCAGCAGTTACAGCCAGCGGGGAACCTACGAGCAGTACTTC. The chain links TRBV6-2 or TRBV6-3 to TRBJ2-7, with 7 bases identical to TRBD2. Germline values: CDR1 MNHEY, CDR2 SVGEGT. This CDR3 contains 15 residues. The junction had 6 bases not matched to a gene; V was cut back by 2 bases and J by 2 bases.

The genes are TRBV7-3 and TRBJ2-1; D is unclear. V shed 4 bases and J shed 5 bases, with 6 bases lying between them. This CDR3 region has 12 residues. Per the germline V gene, CDR1 is SGHTA and CDR2 is FQGTGA. The CDR3 region has the DNA TGTGCCAGCAGCTACCAGGACAATGAGCAGTTCTTC. Protein: CASSYQDNEQFF.

This sequence joins TRBV28 and TRBJ2-4, with a possible D match to TRBD2 (6 bases). CDR1 MDHEN and CDR2 SYDVKM come from the germline V gene. Trimming left V 5 bases short and J 2 bases short, with 13 bases between. The CDR3 totals 15 residues. CDR3 residues: CASSGYGGSKNIQYF. In DNA, the CDR3 is TGTGCCAGCAGTGGTTACGGGGGATCCAAAAACATTCAGTACTTC.

The genes are TRBV28 and TRBJ2-2, with 10 positions matching TRBD2. Germline V CDR1 and CDR2: MDHEN, SYDVKM. J was trimmed by 4 bases and V by 7 bases; bases with no gene match: 27. The CDR3 runs to 22 residues. The CDR3 region has the DNA TGTGCCAGCACTATTATCCCCCGGGCTAGCGGGAGTTACAGGTTGGGCACCGGGGAGCTGTTTTTT. This translates into CASTIIPRASGSYRLGTGELFF.

The chain couples TRBV6-5 to TRBJ2-7; 12 bases are a match to TRBD2. CDR3 length: 13 residues. The V gene end was trimmed by 8 bases and the J gene end by 8 bases; junction bases not matched to a gene: 7. CDR1 and CDR2 from the germline V gene are MNHEY and SVGAGI. The chain's CDR3 is CASALLAGGKQYF. The DNA for the CDR3 is TGTGCCAGCGCCCTCCTAGCGGGGGGGAAGCAGTACTTC.

In this sample, this clone turned up once. V gene TRBV27 combines with J gene TRBJ2-5, with unresolved D. The CDR3 runs to 13 residues. CDR1 and CDR2 from the germline V gene are MNHEY and SMNVEV (reference sequence). The V end was cut by 6 bases, the J end by 0 bases, with 8 bases between. CDR3 bases: TGTGCCAGCAGCCACGGGTACCAAGAGACCCAGTACTTC. This translates into CASSHGYQETQYF.

The chain is built from TRBV2 and TRBJ2-7; D unresolved. The CDR3 consists of 14 residues. Germline V gene lookup returns CDR1 SNHLY and CDR2 FYNNEI. V lost 7 bases to trimming and J lost 3 bases, with 16 bases between them. The CDR3 DNA is TGTGCCAGCACTGGCCTTGGGCATTTCTACGAGCAGTACTTC. It yields the protein CASTGLGHFYEQYF. The variable domain in full, with the rest retrieved from reference TRBV2 and TRBJ2-7, is EPEVTQTPSHQVTQMGQEVILRCVPISNHLYFYWYRQILGQKVEFLVSFYNNEISEKSEIFDDQFSVERPDGSNFTLKIRSTKLEDSAMYFCASTGLGHFYEQYFGPGTRLTVT.

The chain recombines TRBV7-9 with TRBJ2-2; a weak D match, TRBD1 (5 bases). This CDR3 spans 15 amino acids. The V end lost 2 bases, the J end lost 5 bases, and 12 bases lay between the germline ends. CDR1 and CDR2 from the germline V gene are SEHNR and FQNEAQ (reference sequence). In DNA form, the CDR3 reads TGTGCCAGCAGCTTACCTGGGGCGGTAACCGGGGAGCTGTTTTTT. This encodes CASSLPGAVTGELFF.

This clone was counted once. The rearrangement links TRBV19 to TRBJ1-1; TRBD1 matches at 9 bases. Germline lookup yields CDR1 LNHDA and CDR2 SQIVND (reference sequence). There are 17 residues in the CDR3. V gave up 7 bases and J gave up 2 bases; unmatched junction bases: 14. The CDR3 reads CASTQDRGRMRNTEAFF. The CDR3 bases are TGTGCCAGTACCCAGGACAGGGGCAGGATGAGAAACACTGAAGCTTTCTTT.

The CDR3 DNA reads as TGTGCCAGCAGCCCCCGTCCCTATCAGCCCCAGCATTTT. It yields the protein CASSPRPYQPQHF. The rearrangement links TRBV7-2 to TRBJ1-5; D not certain. The V gene lost 5 bases and the J gene lost 5 bases, with 10 bases spanning the gap. The germline V gene has CDR1 SGHTA and CDR2 FQGNSA. The CDR3 covers 13 residues. Complete variable domain (other parts from reference TRBV7-2 and TRBJ1-5): GAGVSQSPSNKVTEKGKDVELRCDPISGHTALYWYRQSLGQGLEFLIYFQGNSAPDKSGLPSDRFSAERTGGSVSTLTIQRTQQEDSAVYLCASSPRPYQPQHFGDGTRLSIL.

The CDR3 DNA is TGTGCCAGCAGTGCGACAGGGACTAATGAAAAACTGTTTTTT. This translates into CASSATGTNEKLFF. The chain couples TRBV9 to TRBJ1-4; 7 bases map to TRBD1. Germline CDR1 reads SGDLS; CDR2 reads YYNGEE. The CDR3 runs to 14 residues. After removal of 5 bases from V and 2 bases from J, the junction contained 3 bases not matched to a gene.

With respect to this clone: Other DNA sequences in this sample translate to the same CDR3. The rearrangement joins TRBV5-1 to TRBJ2-5, with D possibly called TRBD1 or TRBD2 (6 bases each). V was cut by 4 bases and J by 5 bases, with 12 bases left in between. Germline V gene sequence: CDR1 SGHRS, CDR2 YFSETQ. The CDR3 totals 13 residues. CDR3 residues: CASSLEGGETQYF. CDR3 in DNA: TGCGCCAGCAGCCTTGAGGGGGGCGAGACCCAGTACTTC.

The chain recombines TRBV28 with TRBJ1-2; D remains ambiguous. From germline, CDR1 is MDHEN and CDR2 SYDVKM. The ends were cut back, 8 bases at V and 5 bases at J, with 21 bases in the middle. The CDR3 covers 15 residues. This CDR3 reads CASCRPHEIGYGYTF. In DNA, the CDR3 is TGTGCCAGCTGCCGACCGCACGAAATCGGGTATGGCTACACCTTC.

This clone was seen a handful of times. The V gene is TRBV15, the J gene TRBJ1-5, with a tentative D call TRBD1 (5 bases). CDR1 and CDR2 from the germline V gene are LNHNV and YYDKDF (reference sequence). This CDR3 is 15 amino acids long. Trimming stripped 1 base from V and 6 bases from J, with 13 bases between. For the CDR3, the DNA is TGTGCCACCAGCAGAGCCGTGGGGACCGCTCAGCCCCAGCATTTT. Translated, it gives CATSRAVGTAQPQHF.

The V gene is TRBV6-2 or TRBV6-3, the J gene TRBJ2-7, with D perhaps assigned TRBD1 or TRBD2 (5 bases each). The CDR3 consists of 17 residues. Germline assignment: CDR1 MNHEY and CDR2 SVGEGT. The germline V and J ends were trimmed by 0 bases and 2 bases, with 17 bases remaining between them. The CDR3 DNA reads as TGTGCCAGCAGTTACTCCGATTTGGGACGGAGAACCTACGAGCAGTACTTC. It specifies CASSYSDLGRRTYEQYF.

The J gene is TRBJ1-2, the V gene TRBV28, with TRBD1 identical over 7 bases. CDR3 size: 15 residues. Unmatched junction bases numbered 13, after V lost 4 bases and J lost 8 bases. Germline V gene lookup returns CDR1 MDHEN and CDR2 SYDVKM. The CDR3 spells CASSYGTALREGYTF. For the CDR3, the DNA is TGTGCCAGCAGTTACGGGACAGCCCTCCGGGAAGGCTACACCTTC.

The chain couples TRBV18 to TRBJ1-1, with no clear D. The CDR3 covers 13 residues. Trimming took 9 bases from V and 5 from J, leaving 16 bases between them. Germline CDR1 and CDR2: KGHSH and LQKENI. The CDR3 coding sequence is TGTGCCAGTCACCTCCCTTTAAGAACTGAAGCTTTCTTT. Amino acids: CASHLPLRTEAFF. The variable domain in full, with the rest retrieved from reference TRBV18 and TRBJ1-1, is NAGVMQNPRHLVRRRGQEARLRCSPMKGHSHVYWYRQLPEEGLKFMVYLQKENIIDESGMPKERFSAEFPKEGPSILRIQQVVRGDSAAYFCASHLPLRTEAFFGQGTRLTVV.